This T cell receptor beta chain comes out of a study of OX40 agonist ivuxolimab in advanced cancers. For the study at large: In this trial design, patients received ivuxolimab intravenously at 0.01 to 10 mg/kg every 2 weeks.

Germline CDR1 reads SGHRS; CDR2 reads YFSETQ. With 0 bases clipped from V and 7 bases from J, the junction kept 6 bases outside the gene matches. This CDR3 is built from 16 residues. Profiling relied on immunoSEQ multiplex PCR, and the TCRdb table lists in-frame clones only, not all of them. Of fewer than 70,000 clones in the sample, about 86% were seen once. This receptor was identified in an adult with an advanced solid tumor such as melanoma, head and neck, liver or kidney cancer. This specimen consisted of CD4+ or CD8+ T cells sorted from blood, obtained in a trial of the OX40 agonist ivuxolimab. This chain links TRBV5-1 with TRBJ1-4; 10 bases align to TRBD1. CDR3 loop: CASSLEGTGVAEKLFF. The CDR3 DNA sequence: TGCGCCAGCAGCTTGGAAGGGACAGGGGTGGCTGAAAAACTGTTTTTT.